Reported below is one T cell receptor beta chain. Its antigen remains unidentified. Germline-derived CDR1 and CDR2 are MNHNY and SVGAGI (reference sequence). This CDR3 spans 12 amino acids. V was shortened by 9 bases and J by 5 bases, with 13 bases between the two germline ends. The data belong to a study of post-analysis software for immune sequencing data. Findings and caveats of the study: Batch-matched samples strongly co-clustered by F measure. With TRBV5-6, TRBV5-1 and TRBV20-1 included, about five TRBV segments were more frequent in patients than in controls. Significantly lower normalized Chao1 diversity was found in patients with multiple sclerosis relative to controls.

Sequencing libraries made from TCR beta cDNA carried unique molecular identifiers. In TCRdb, the PCR reads were re-called with MiXCR into one record per CDR3 protein. The table records roughly 670,000 distinct CDR3 sequences, approximately 59% of them present only once. Source material: blood. The V call is TRBV6-6, the J call TRBJ1-2, with a weak D call TRBD1 (6 bases). The TCR sequence derives from a girl aged 2 to 10 with multiple sclerosis. CDR3 sequence reads: CARETGSYGYTF. The CDR3 DNA follows: TGTGCCAGGGAAACAGGGTCATATGGCTACACCTTC.